The 21 T cell receptor beta chains presented below share a single source sample, sequenced in a study of cytomegalovirus exposure and HLA in healthy donors. A multiplex PCR was run with 60 Vbeta primers and 13 Jbeta primers. TCRdb's table, derived via immunoSEQ multiplex PCR, lists solely in-frame clones and lacks some. The table records about 160,000 clones, roughly 80% of them present only once. Sequenced input: PBMCs. These receptors all come from a male donor in good health and CMV-seronegative.

This chain uses TRBV7-6 with TRBJ2-1, with D uncertain. CDR1 SGHVS and CDR2 FNYEAQ come from the germline V gene. Trimming stripped 3 bases from V and 7 bases from J, with 10 bases between. This CDR3 spans 13 amino acids. CDR3 sequence (DNA): TGTGCCAGCAGCTTTGACCGGGTAAATGAGCAGTTCTTC. Amino acid sequence: CASSFDRVNEQFF.

The genes are TRBV4-3 and TRBJ2-3, with a possible D match to TRBD2 (5 bases). Trimming took 1 base from V and 1 from J, leaving 18 bases between them. Germline CDR1 and CDR2: LGHNA and YSLEER. The CDR3 runs to 18 residues. Here the CDR3 reads CASSQGSRGPGGTDTQYF. CDR3 nucleotides: TGCGCCAGCAGCCAAGGTAGTCGAGGGCCTGGGGGCACAGATACGCAGTATTTT.

This clone has a handful of counts. The rearrangement links TRBV19 to TRBJ1-5, with D possibly TRBD1 on 6 matching bases. CDR1 and CDR2 (germline): LNHDA, SQIVND (reference sequence). This CDR3 spans 14 amino acids. The ends were cut back, 6 bases at V and 3 bases at J, with 12 bases in the middle. CDR3 coding DNA: TGTGCCAGTAGCACGGACAGCCTCAATCAGCCCCAGCATTTT. It codes for CASSTDSLNQPQHF.

This chain uses TRBV5-1 with TRBJ1-1; tentative D call: TRBD1 (6 bases). This CDR3 comprises 13 residues. Germline assignment: CDR1 SGHRS and CDR2 YFSETQ. The V gene lost 4 bases and the J gene lost 0 bases, with 7 bases spanning the gap. The CDR3 DNA sequence: TGCGCCAGCAGCCGGACAGTGAACACTGAAGCTTTCTTT. Translated: CASSRTVNTEAFF.

The V gene is TRBV6-5, the J gene TRBJ2-5, with TRBD1 identical over 8 bases. The CDR3 is 16 residues long. Per the germline V gene, CDR1 is MNHEY and CDR2 is SVGAGI. After removal of 4 bases from V and 5 bases from J, the junction contained 12 bases not matched to a gene. CDR3 nucleotides: TGTGCCAGCAGTTCCCGACCCGGGACAGGAGGGGAGACCCAGTACTTC. Its translation is CASSSRPGTGGETQYF.

The genes are TRBV7-9 and TRBJ1-2, with 7 bases matching TRBD1. Germline V gives CDR1 SEHNR, CDR2 FQNEAQ (reference sequence). This CDR3 comprises 12 residues. The V and J ends lost 6 bases and 3 bases, in that order; junction bases with no gene match: 1. The CDR3 is CASRDRDYGYTF. In nucleotides, the CDR3 is TGTGCCAGCAGAGACAGGGACTATGGCTACACCTTC.

The chain employs TRBV2 and TRBJ1-1; 7 nucleotides agree with TRBD1. CDR1 is SNHLY and CDR2 is FYNNEI in the germline V gene. V was clipped by 6 bases and J by 7 bases; unmatched bases: 14. The CDR3 sequence is 15 residues long. CDR3 sequence: CASSTGDPKKIEAFF. CDR3 nucleotides: TGTGCCAGCAGCACAGGGGACCCAAAAAAGATTGAAGCTTTCTTT. Based on the CDR3 plus reference TRBV2 and TRBJ1-1, the full variable domain is EPEVTQTPSHQVTQMGQEVILRCVPISNHLYFYWYRQILGQKVEFLVSFYNNEISEKSEIFDDQFSVERPDGSNFTLKIRSTKLEDSAMYFCASSTGDPKKIEAFFGQGTRLTVV.

The count of this clone is one. V usage is TRBV6-5 and J usage is TRBJ2-7; D uncertain. V lost 0 bases and J 3 bases, leaving 12 bases between the germline ends. This CDR3 has 15 residues. CDR1 and CDR2 (germline): MNHEY, SVGAGI. CDR3 sequence reads: CASSYSAGPGYEQYF. The CDR3 DNA reads TGTGCCAGCAGTTACTCAGCCGGCCCGGGCTACGAGCAGTACTTC.

The chain employs TRBV7-9 and TRBJ1-1; 10 nucleotides agree with TRBD1. J was trimmed by 6 bases and V by 6 bases; bases with no gene match: 7. In germline, CDR1 is SEHNR, CDR2 FQNEAQ (reference sequence). CDR3 length: 14 amino acids. Written as DNA, the CDR3 is TGTGCCAGCAGGGAAGGACAGGGGGAGGCTGAAGCTTTCTTT. Encoded protein: CASREGQGEAEAFF.

The J gene is TRBJ1-2, the V gene TRBV2; TRBD1 agrees at 9 bases. Trimming took 4 bases from V and 1 from J; bases not matched to a gene: 4. There are 15 residues in the CDR3. From germline, CDR1 is SNHLY and CDR2 FYNNEI. The CDR3 region is CASSARDRVNYGYTF. The CDR3 nucleotides read TGTGCCAGCAGTGCCCGGGACAGGGTTAACTATGGCTACACCTTC. The full variable domain, rest sourced from reference TRBV2 and TRBJ1-2, is EPEVTQTPSHQVTQMGQEVILRCVPISNHLYFYWYRQILGQKVEFLVSFYNNEISEKSEIFDDQFSVERPDGSNFTLKIRSTKLEDSAMYFCASSARDRVNYGYTFGSGTRLTVV.

V gene TRBV7-2 combines with J gene TRBJ2-3; 7 bases are shared with TRBD1. Germline V gene sequence: CDR1 SGHTA, CDR2 FQGNSA. The V gene end was trimmed by 3 bases and the J gene end by 0 bases; junction bases not matched to a gene: 6. The CDR3 is made up of 16 amino acids. The CDR3 DNA follows: TGTGCCAGCAGCTTGCGTCCGGGACAGAGCACAGATACGCAGTATTTT. It is translated as CASSLRPGQSTDTQYF.

This clone appeared a single time. The chain carries TRBV27 and TRBJ2-7; possible D gene TRBD1, 7 bases. CDR1 and CDR2 from the germline V gene are MNHEY and SMNVEV (reference sequence). V lost 3 bases and J lost 5, with 14 bases in between. The CDR3 sequence is 14 residues long. The CDR3 nucleotides read TGTGCCAGCAGTTTTAGAGGAGGGGGCCACGAGCAGTACTTC. Amino acid sequence: CASSFRGGGHEQYF.

This clone is termed medium-sized. The chain recombines TRBV4-1 with TRBJ2-7, with 8 bases lining up with TRBD2. Germline assignment: CDR1 MGHRA and CDR2 YSYEKL. This CDR3 comprises 15 residues. The junction had 10 bases not matched to a gene; V was cut back by 0 bases and J by 9 bases. CDR3 region: CASSQDDLGREGQYF. DNA of the CDR3: TGCGCCAGCAGCCAAGATGATTTAGGCCGGGAGGGGCAGTACTTC.

This clone was seen more than once but under ten times. The chain recombines TRBV19 with TRBJ1-5; D not certain. V was pared by 2 bases and J by 0 bases, with 8 bases between. Germline assignment: CDR1 LNHDA and CDR2 SQIVND (reference sequence). There are 15 residues in the CDR3. The DNA of the CDR3 is TGTGCCAGTAGTATAAGGCAGGATAGCAATCAGCCCCAGCATTTT. Its protein product is CASSIRQDSNQPQHF.

This chain links TRBV5-1 with TRBJ2-1, with 7 bases identical to TRBD2. Germline values: CDR1 SGHRS, CDR2 YFSETQ. The V segment lost 2 bases and the J segment 5 bases; nucleotides outside the gene matches: 7. The CDR3 length is 15 residues. CDR3 amino acids: CASSFAAGSNNEQFF. In DNA form, the CDR3 reads TGCGCCAGCAGCTTTGCAGCGGGGTCCAACAATGAGCAGTTCTTC. Looking up the rest from reference TRBV5-1 and TRBJ2-1 gives the full variable domain: KAGVTQTPRYLIKTRGQQVTLSCSPISGHRSVSWYQQTPGQGLQFLFEYFSETQRNKGNFPGRFSGRQFSNSRSEMNVSTLELGDSALYLCASSFAAGSNNEQFFGPGTRLTVL.

The rearrangement links TRBV14 to TRBJ2-7, with 7 bases fitting TRBD1. This CDR3 has 12 amino acids. After removal of 5 bases from V and 5 bases from J, the junction contained 3 bases not matched to a gene. The germline V gene has CDR1 SGHDN and CDR2 FVKESK. CDR3 loop: CASSLRGHEQYF. In DNA, the CDR3 is TGTGCCAGCAGCTTAAGGGGGCACGAGCAGTACTTC.

The rearrangement links TRBV5-1 to TRBJ1-2; a possible D gene is TRBD1 (5 bases). Trimming took off 3 bases at V and 10 bases at J, with 16 bases between the two ends. Germline loops: CDR1 SGHRS, CDR2 YFSETQ. This CDR3 spans 13 amino acids. The CDR3 nucleotides read TGCGCCAGCAGCTCCCCGGGACTAACTCTCTACACCTTC. Its protein product is CASSSPGLTLYTF.

The chain joins TRBV7-7 to TRBJ2-5; D may be TRBD2 (5 bases). This CDR3 is built from 11 residues. Germline values: CDR1 SSHAT, CDR2 FNYEAQ (reference sequence). V lost 1 base to trimming and J lost 13 bases, with 10 bases between them. Written as DNA, the CDR3 is TGTGCCAGCAGCTTAGAAGGGCGGGCGTACTTC. It is translated as CASSLEGRAYF. Drawing the rest from reference TRBV7-7 and TRBJ2-5, the complete variable domain is GAGVSQSPRYKVTKRGQDVTLRCDPISSHATLYWYQQALGQGPEFLTYFNYEAQPDKSGLPSDRFSAERPEGSISTLTIQRTEQRDSAMYRCASSLEGRAYFGPGTRLLVL.

CDR3 sequence (DNA): TGTGCCAGCAGCTTAGTAGAGGGGGTATCCACCGGGGAGCTGTTTTTT. Translating gives CASSLVEGVSTGELFF. The chain recombines TRBV7-2 with TRBJ2-2; D is perhaps TRBD1 (6 bases). The CDR3 loop spans 16 amino acids. Trimming cost V 1 base and J 4 bases, with 13 bases left between them. CDR1 is SGHTA, CDR2 FQGNSA, per germline.

The V gene is TRBV4-2, the J gene TRBJ1-5, with TRBD1 as a possible D gene (5 bases). The CDR3 extends over 14 amino acids. V lost 2 bases and J lost 4, with 9 bases in between. Germline CDR1 and CDR2: LGHNA and YNFKEQ. The CDR3: CASSQLGGNQPQHF. The CDR3 DNA reads TGTGCCAGCAGCCAACTTGGGGGGAATCAGCCCCAGCATTTT.

This clone was seen a single time. The J gene is TRBJ2-7, the V gene TRBV28, with 10 bases matching TRBD2. This CDR3 is built from 14 residues. V lost 3 bases, J lost 5 bases, and 4 bases stayed unmatched. The V gene's germline CDR1 is MDHEN and CDR2 SYDVKM. CDR3 amino acids: CASSFAGTSDEQYF. CDR3 in DNA: TGTGCCAGCAGTTTTGCAGGGACTAGCGACGAGCAGTACTTC.